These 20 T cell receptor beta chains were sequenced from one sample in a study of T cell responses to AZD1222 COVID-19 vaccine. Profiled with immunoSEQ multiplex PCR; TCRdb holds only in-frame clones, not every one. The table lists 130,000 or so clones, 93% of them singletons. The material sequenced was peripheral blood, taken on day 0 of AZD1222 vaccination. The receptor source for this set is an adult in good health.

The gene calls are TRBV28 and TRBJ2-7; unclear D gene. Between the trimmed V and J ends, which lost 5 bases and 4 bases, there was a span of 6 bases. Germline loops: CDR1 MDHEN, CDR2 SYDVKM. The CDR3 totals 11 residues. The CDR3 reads CASSVLYEQYF. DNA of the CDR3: TGTGCCAGCAGTGTCCTATACGAGCAGTACTTC.

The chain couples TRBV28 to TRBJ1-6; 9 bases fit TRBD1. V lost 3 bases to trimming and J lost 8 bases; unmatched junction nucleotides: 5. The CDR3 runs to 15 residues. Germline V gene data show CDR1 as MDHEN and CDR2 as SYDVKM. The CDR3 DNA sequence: TGTGCCAGCAGTTTGATGACAGGGGGGTATTCACCCCTCCACTTT. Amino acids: CASSLMTGGYSPLHF.

The CDR3 spells CASSPGGIYGYTF. The CDR3 nucleotides are TGTGCCAGCAGCCCAGGAGGGATCTATGGCTACACCTTC. The chain carries TRBV28 and TRBJ1-2; D remains unclear. This CDR3 is 13 amino acids long. Trimming stripped 6 bases from V and 4 bases from J, with 12 bases between. CDR1 is MDHEN, CDR2 SYDVKM, per germline.

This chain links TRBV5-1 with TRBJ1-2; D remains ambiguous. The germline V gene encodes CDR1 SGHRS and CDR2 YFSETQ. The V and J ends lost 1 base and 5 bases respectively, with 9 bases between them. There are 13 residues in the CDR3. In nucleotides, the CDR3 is TGCGCCAGCAGCTTGAGGGCAGAATATGGCTACACCTTC. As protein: CASSLRAEYGYTF.

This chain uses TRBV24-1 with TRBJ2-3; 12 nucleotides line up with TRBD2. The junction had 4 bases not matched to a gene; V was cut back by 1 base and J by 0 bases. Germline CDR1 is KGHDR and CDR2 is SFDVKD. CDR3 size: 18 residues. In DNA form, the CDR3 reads TGTGCCACCAGTGATTTTAGACTAGCGGGAGAGAGCACAGATACGCAGTATTTT. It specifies CATSDFRLAGESTDTQYF.

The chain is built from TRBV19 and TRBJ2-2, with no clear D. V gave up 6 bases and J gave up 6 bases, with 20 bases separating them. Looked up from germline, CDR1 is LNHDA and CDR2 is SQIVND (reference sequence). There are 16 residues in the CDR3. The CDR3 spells CASSRIETVPPGELFF. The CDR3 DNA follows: TGTGCCAGTAGCCGAATCGAGACCGTCCCCCCCGGGGAGCTGTTTTTT.

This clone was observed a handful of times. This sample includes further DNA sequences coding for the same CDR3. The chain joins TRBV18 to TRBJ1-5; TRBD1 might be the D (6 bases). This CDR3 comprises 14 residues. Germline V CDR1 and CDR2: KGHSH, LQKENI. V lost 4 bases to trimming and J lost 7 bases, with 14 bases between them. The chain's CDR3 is CASSQQGRDQPQHF. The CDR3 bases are TGTGCCAGCTCACAACAGGGCAGGGACCAGCCCCAGCATTTT.

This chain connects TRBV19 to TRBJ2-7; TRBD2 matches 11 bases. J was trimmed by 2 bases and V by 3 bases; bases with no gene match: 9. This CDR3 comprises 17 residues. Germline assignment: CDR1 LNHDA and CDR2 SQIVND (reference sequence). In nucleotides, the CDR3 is TGTGCCAGTAGTATGCCCTCCCTAGCGGGAGGACCCTACGAGCAGTACTTC. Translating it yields CASSMPSLAGGPYEQYF.

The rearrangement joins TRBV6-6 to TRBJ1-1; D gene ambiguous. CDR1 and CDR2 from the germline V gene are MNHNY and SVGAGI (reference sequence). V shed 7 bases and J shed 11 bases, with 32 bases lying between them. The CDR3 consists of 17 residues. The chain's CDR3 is CASTRVRQHFANDEAFF. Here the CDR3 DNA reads TGTGCCAGCACTCGAGTAAGGCAGCACTTTGCCAACGACGAGGCTTTCTTT.

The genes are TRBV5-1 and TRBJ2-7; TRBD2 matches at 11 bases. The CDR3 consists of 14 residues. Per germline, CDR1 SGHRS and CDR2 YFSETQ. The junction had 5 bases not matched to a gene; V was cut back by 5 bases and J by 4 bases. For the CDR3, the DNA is TGCGCCAGCAGTATTAGCGGGAGGGAATACGAGCAGTACTTC. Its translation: CASSISGREYEQYF.

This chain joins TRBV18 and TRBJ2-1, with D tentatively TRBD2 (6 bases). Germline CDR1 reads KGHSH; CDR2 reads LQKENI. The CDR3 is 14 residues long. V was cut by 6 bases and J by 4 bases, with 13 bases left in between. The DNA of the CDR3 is TGTGCCAGCTCTTTGTCTAGCGAGTACAATGAGCAGTTCTTC. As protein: CASSLSSEYNEQFF.

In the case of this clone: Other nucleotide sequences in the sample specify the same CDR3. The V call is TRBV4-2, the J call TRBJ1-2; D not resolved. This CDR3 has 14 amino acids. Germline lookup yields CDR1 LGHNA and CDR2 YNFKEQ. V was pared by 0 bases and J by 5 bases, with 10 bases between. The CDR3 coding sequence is TGTGCCAGCAGCCAAGACCTGGGCGGGTATGGCTACACCTTC. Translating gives CASSQDLGGYGYTF.

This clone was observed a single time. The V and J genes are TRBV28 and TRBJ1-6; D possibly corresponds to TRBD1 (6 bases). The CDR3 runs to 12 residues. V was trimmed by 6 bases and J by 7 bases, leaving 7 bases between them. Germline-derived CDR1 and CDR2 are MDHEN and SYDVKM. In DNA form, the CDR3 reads TGTGCCAGCAGCCAGGGGAATTCACCCCTCCACTTT. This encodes CASSQGNSPLHF.

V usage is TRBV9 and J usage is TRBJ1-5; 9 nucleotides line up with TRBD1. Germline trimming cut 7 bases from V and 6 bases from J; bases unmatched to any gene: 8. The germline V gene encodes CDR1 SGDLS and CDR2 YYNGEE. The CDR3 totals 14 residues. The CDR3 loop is CASGQGNGGQPQHF. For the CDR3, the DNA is TGTGCCAGCGGACAGGGGAATGGGGGTCAGCCCCAGCATTTT.

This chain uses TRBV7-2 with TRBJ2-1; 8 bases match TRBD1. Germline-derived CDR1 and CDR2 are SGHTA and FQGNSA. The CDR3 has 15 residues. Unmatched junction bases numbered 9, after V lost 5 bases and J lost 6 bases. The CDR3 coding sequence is TGTGCCAGCAGCCCACAGCGGACAGGGCTCAATGAGCAGTTCTTC. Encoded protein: CASSPQRTGLNEQFF.

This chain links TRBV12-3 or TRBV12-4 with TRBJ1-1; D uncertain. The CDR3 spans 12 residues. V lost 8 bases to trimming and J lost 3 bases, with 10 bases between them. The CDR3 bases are TGTGCCAGCCTGAGGTGGGACACTGAAGCTTTCTTT. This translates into CASLRWDTEAFF.

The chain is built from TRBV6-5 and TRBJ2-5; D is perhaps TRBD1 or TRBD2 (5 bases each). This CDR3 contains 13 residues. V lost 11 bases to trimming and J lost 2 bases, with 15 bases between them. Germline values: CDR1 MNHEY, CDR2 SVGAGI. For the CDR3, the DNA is TGTGCCGTCCGGGACGGACGGCAAGAGACCCAGTACTTC. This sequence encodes CAVRDGRQETQYF.

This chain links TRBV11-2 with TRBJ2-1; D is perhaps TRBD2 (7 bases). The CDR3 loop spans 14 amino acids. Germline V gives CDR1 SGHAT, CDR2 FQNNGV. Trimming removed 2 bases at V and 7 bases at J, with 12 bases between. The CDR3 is CASSLRGARNEQFF. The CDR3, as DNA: TGTGCCAGCAGCTTACGGGGGGCGAGGAATGAGCAGTTCTTC. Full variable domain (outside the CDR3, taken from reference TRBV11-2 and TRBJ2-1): EAGVAQSPRYKIIEKRQSVAFWCNPISGHATLYWYQQILGQGPKLLIQFQNNGVVDDSQLPKDRFSAERLKGVDSTLKIQPAKLEDSAVYLCASSLRGARNEQFFGPGTRLTVL.

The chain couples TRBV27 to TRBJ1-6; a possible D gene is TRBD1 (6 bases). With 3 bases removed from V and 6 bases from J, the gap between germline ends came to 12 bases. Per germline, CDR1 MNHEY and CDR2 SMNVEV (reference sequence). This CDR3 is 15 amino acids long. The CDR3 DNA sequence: TGTGCCAGCAGTTTTGGGGCAGGGGTTAATTCACCCCTCCACTTT. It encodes CASSFGAGVNSPLHF.

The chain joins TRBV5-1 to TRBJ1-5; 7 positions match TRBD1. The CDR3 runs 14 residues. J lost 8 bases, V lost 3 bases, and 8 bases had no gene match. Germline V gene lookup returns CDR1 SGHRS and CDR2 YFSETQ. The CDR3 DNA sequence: TGCGCCAGCAGCTCGACAGGGTTATCCGAGCCCCAGCATTTT. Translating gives CASSSTGLSEPQHF.